The clone carrying this TCR beta chain has only a few counts. No antigen is known for it. The data stem from a study of beta chain features in type 1 diabetes. All of the isolated RNA was reverse transcribed, so expressed TCRB transcripts were sequenced. Sequencing was performed with immunoSEQ multiplex PCR; in TCRdb, only in-frame clones are kept and a portion is missing. Counted here are roughly 730,000 clones, 13% occurring once; the ten biggest clones make up approximately 0.02%. Study results and limitations: TCRB repertoires of naive, central memory and Treg cells appeared more similar among patients than among healthy donors. A moderate, significant TCRB CDR3 shortening appeared in type 1 diabetes across four CD4+ subsets.

CDR1 is SNHLY and CDR2 is FYNNEI in the germline V gene. V lost 3 bases, J lost 10 bases, and 15 bases lay in between. The CDR3 is 13 amino acids. The V call is TRBV2, the J call TRBJ1-2, with D unresolved. Material for sequencing was naive CD4+ T cells from blood. This clonotype was sampled from a man aged 18 to 29 with type 1 diabetes. The DNA of the CDR3 is TGTGCCAGCAGTGAGGATTTGGGCGTCTTCTACACCTTC. It specifies CASSEDLGVFYTF.